What follows are 23 T cell receptor beta chains derived from one specimen sequenced in a study of graft-versus-host responses after intestinal transplantation (TCRdb year 2021). The time point label, as the study defines it: cells obtained before transplantation from donor or recipient. No antigens are known for them. Library construction relied on the immunoSEQ multiplex PCR assay. TCRdb retrieved this table from immuneACCESS and kept in-frame rearrangements only. Not all clones are present; in checked studies, unresolved V genes account for under half, and no reason is known for the remainder. The sample table shows approximately 90,000 clones, and 85% to 95% are seen once. The ten top clones hold around 0.38% of the sample. The sequenced sample was unstimulated CD8+ T cells sorted from spleen or lymph node cells, obtained before transplant. The receptors here all came from a human donor who was the organ donor for an intestinal transplant.

This clone has just one count. This chain connects TRBV6-5 to TRBJ2-1; D is undetermined. The CDR3 is made up of 11 amino acids. V lost 4 bases and J 6 bases, leaving 4 bases between the germline ends. Per germline, CDR1 MNHEY and CDR2 SVGAGI. This CDR3 is CASSSGNEQFF. The CDR3 bases are TGTGCCAGCAGTTCGGGCAATGAGCAGTTCTTC.

This clone was recorded once. The CDR3 nucleotides read TGCGCCAGCAGCTCCCGGGACAGGGTCCACGAGCAGTACTTC. It yields the protein CASSSRDRVHEQYF. The chain is built from TRBV4-1 and TRBJ2-7, with 9 nucleotides matching TRBD1. V lost 5 bases to trimming and J lost 5 bases; unmatched junction nucleotides: 7. The CDR3 extends over 14 amino acids. Germline V gene sequence: CDR1 MGHRA, CDR2 YSYEKL.

The chain carries TRBV6-5 and TRBJ1-1; 7 nucleotides match TRBD1. The junction had 8 bases not matched to a gene; V was cut back by 0 bases and J by 7 bases. This CDR3 has 15 amino acids. Germline assignment: CDR1 MNHEY and CDR2 SVGAGI. For the CDR3, the DNA is TGTGCCAGCAGTTACTCGAAAGGGGGCAAGGGTGAAGCTTTCTTT. Its protein is CASSYSKGGKGEAFF.

CDR3 bases: TGTGCCAGCAGCGAACGGGACAGGGGCCGGGACACTGAAGCTTTCTTT. The encoded protein is CASSERDRGRDTEAFF. V usage is TRBV21-1 and J usage is TRBJ1-1; the table assigns TRBD1, which was not confirmed against the DNA. TRBV21-1 is noted as a pseudogene. The CDR3 spans 16 residues.

The chain recombines TRBV11-2 with TRBJ2-3; perhaps TRBD2 as D (6 bases). The CDR3 runs 14 residues. The V end lost 5 bases, the J end lost 2 bases, and 11 bases lay between the germline ends. The germline gives CDR1 SGHAT, CDR2 FQNNGV. The CDR3 is CASSEGLNTDTQYF. The CDR3 DNA reads TGTGCCAGCAGCGAGGGACTCAACACAGATACGCAGTATTTT.

The chain is built from TRBV13 and TRBJ2-3; 8 positions match TRBD2. This CDR3 region has 16 residues. CDR1 is PRHDT, CDR2 FYEKMQ, per germline (reference sequence). V lost 7 bases, J lost 2 bases, and 11 bases stayed unmatched. CDR3 nucleotides: TGTGCCAGCATCGTAGGACGGCGGGGGGCCACAGATACGCAGTATTTT. Protein product: CASIVGRRGATDTQYF.

This chain joins TRBV9 and TRBJ2-1; 8 bases fit TRBD2. CDR1 is SGDLS and CDR2 is YYNGEE in the germline V gene. CDR3 length equals 15 residues. With V trimmed by 3 bases and J by 6 bases, 8 bases remained unmatched. The CDR3 region is CASSASGGNSNEQFF. In nucleotides, the CDR3 is TGTGCCAGCAGCGCCAGCGGGGGTAACTCCAATGAGCAGTTCTTC.

The chain employs TRBV19 and TRBJ2-7; 8 bases map to TRBD1. Per the germline V gene, CDR1 is LNHDA and CDR2 is SQIVND (reference sequence). The CDR3 is 15 amino acids. With 5 bases clipped from V and 7 bases from J, the junction kept 13 bases outside the gene matches. CDR3 sequence: CASSRRQGRRWEQYF. CDR3 DNA: TGTGCCAGTAGTCGAAGACAGGGGAGGAGATGGGAGCAGTACTTC.

This clone was seen once. The chain is built from TRBV27 and TRBJ2-5; possible D gene TRBD1, 6 bases. Judging by the DNA end, TRBJ2-7 fits better; the J call may be wrong. The CDR3 covers 14 residues. Germline V gives CDR1 MNHEY, CDR2 SMNVEV (reference sequence). CDR3 DNA: TGTGCCAGCAGTCCCACAGGGCTACTTTACGAGCAGTACTTC. Translation gives CASSPTGLLYEQYF.

J is TRBJ2-7 and V is TRBV7-6; D may be TRBD1 (6 bases). CDR3 length equals 15 residues. The V end lost 3 bases, the J end lost 0 bases, and 12 bases lay between the germline ends. Germline V gives CDR1 SGHVS, CDR2 FNYEAQ. CDR3 residues: CASSFGRDNSYEQYF. In DNA form, the CDR3 reads TGTGCCAGCAGCTTCGGCCGGGACAACTCCTACGAGCAGTACTTC.

This CDR3 is CASSMLQGRPQHF. CDR3 coding DNA: TGTGCCAGCAGTATGTTACAGGGACGGCCCCAGCATTTT. The chain couples TRBV6-1 to TRBJ1-5; D is perhaps TRBD1 (6 bases). Trimming pared 5 bases from V and 9 bases from J, leaving 14 bases between. The germline V gene has CDR1 MNHNS and CDR2 SASEGT. The CDR3 is 13 residues long.

V usage is TRBV5-1 and J usage is TRBJ2-5, with 8 nucleotides matching TRBD1. Germline trimming cut 0 bases from V and 5 bases from J; bases unmatched to any gene: 0. Looked up from germline, CDR1 is SGHRS and CDR2 is YFSETQ. CDR3 length: 13 amino acids. The CDR3 loop is CASSLGQGETQYF. CDR3 nucleotide sequence: TGCGCCAGCAGCTTGGGACAGGGGGAGACCCAGTACTTC.

This clone has just one count. J is TRBJ2-7 and V is TRBV27; 9 nucleotides align to TRBD1. Germline CDR1 reads MNHEY; CDR2 reads SMNVEV (reference sequence). The J segment lost 5 bases and the V segment lost 5 bases, leaving 4 bases of the junction unmatched. This CDR3 is built from 13 residues. CDR3 protein: CASSRDRVHEQYF. Written as DNA, the CDR3 is TGTGCCAGCAGTCGGGACAGGGTCCACGAGCAGTACTTC.

The chain recombines TRBV11-1 with TRBJ1-6; possible D gene TRBD1, 6 bases. V lost 4 bases, J lost 7 bases, and 11 bases lay in between. Germline lookup yields CDR1 SGHAT and CDR2 FQDESV (reference sequence). The CDR3 totals 14 residues. CDR3 in DNA: TGTGCCAGCAGCTCGGACAGTGCAAATTCACCCCTCCACTTT. Its protein product is CASSSDSANSPLHF. Together with reference TRBV11-1 and TRBJ1-6, the CDR3 gives the full variable domain: EAEVAQSPRYKITEKSQAVAFWCDPISGHATLYWYRQILGQGPELLVQFQDESVVDDSQLPKDRFSAERLKGVDSTLKIQPAELGDSAMYLCASSSDSANSPLHFGNGTRLTVT.

V is TRBV19 and J is TRBJ2-7; TRBD1 agrees at 7 bases. J lost 3 bases, V lost 6 bases, and 8 bases had no gene match. Germline CDR1 and CDR2: LNHDA and SQIVND (reference sequence). The CDR3 totals 14 residues. The CDR3 sequence: CASSGTANYYEQYF. Here the CDR3 DNA reads TGTGCCAGTAGCGGGACAGCTAATTACTACGAGCAGTACTTC.

The J gene is TRBJ2-2, the V gene TRBV7-9, with TRBD1 identical over 9 bases. CDR1 is SEHNR and CDR2 is FQNEAQ in the germline V gene (reference sequence). This CDR3 region has 16 residues. Trimming removed 1 base from V and 4 bases from J; junction bases left unmatched: 4. In DNA form, the CDR3 reads TGTGCCAGCAGCTTAGTGGGACAGGGCGGCACCGGGGAGCTGTTTTTT. Its translation: CASSLVGQGGTGELFF.

The chain uses TRBV2 and TRBJ2-5, with TRBD2 identical over 10 bases. Germline assignment: CDR1 SNHLY and CDR2 FYNNEI. J was trimmed by 5 bases and V by 5 bases; bases with no gene match: 5. The CDR3 loop spans 14 amino acids. The CDR3 DNA is TGTGCCAGCAGTAGGCTAGCGGGGGTTGAGACCCAGTACTTC. Protein: CASSRLAGVETQYF.

This chain connects TRBV27 to TRBJ1-5; D is uncertain. Trimming shortened V by 2 bases and J by 0 bases, and 11 bases separated the two germline ends. CDR3 length: 16 residues. Germline V gene sequence: CDR1 MNHEY, CDR2 SMNVEV (reference sequence). The CDR3 is CASSLGGGYSNQPQHF. CDR3 coding DNA: TGTGCCAGCAGTTTAGGCGGAGGGTATAGCAATCAGCCCCAGCATTTT.

This chain uses TRBV27 with TRBJ1-1, with D maybe TRBD1 (5 bases). Trimming stripped 0 bases from V and 4 bases from J, with 18 bases between. Looked up from germline, CDR1 is MNHEY and CDR2 is SMNVEV (reference sequence). The CDR3 has 17 residues. This CDR3 is CASSLSPLTELPTEAFF. DNA of the CDR3: TGTGCCAGCAGTTTATCTCCCCTGACAGAGCTCCCCACTGAAGCTTTCTTT.

The rearrangement uses TRBV6-5 and TRBJ1-1, with TRBD1 as a possible D gene (5 bases). The CDR3 consists of 14 residues. Trimming stripped 5 bases from V and 1 base from J, with 11 bases between. CDR1 and CDR2 from the germline V gene are MNHEY and SVGAGI. CDR3 sequence reads: CASSQFTGNTEAFF. The CDR3 bases are TGTGCCAGCAGTCAATTTACAGGGAACACTGAAGCTTTCTTT.

The chain recombines TRBV2 with TRBJ2-1, with D tentatively TRBD2 (5 bases). The CDR3 consists of 15 residues. The germline gives CDR1 SNHLY, CDR2 FYNNEI. V dropped 2 bases and J dropped 5 bases, with 13 bases sitting between them. The CDR3 loop is CASSETAGFNNEQFF. In nucleotides, the CDR3 is TGTGCCAGCAGTGAAACGGCGGGCTTCAACAATGAGCAGTTCTTC.

The rearrangement links TRBV10-3 to TRBJ1-1; the D gene is possibly TRBD1 (6 bases). There are 14 residues in the CDR3. Germline CDR1 is ENHRY and CDR2 is SYGVKD. V shed 3 bases and J shed 1 base, with 9 bases lying between them. The CDR3 spells CAISEPGENTEAFF. CDR3 coding DNA: TGTGCCATCAGTGAACCAGGGGAGAACACTGAAGCTTTCTTT.

The chain combines TRBV9 with TRBJ2-7; 10 bases are a match to TRBD1. CDR1 is SGDLS and CDR2 is YYNGEE in the germline V gene. Trimming cost V 0 bases and J 2 bases; bases outside gene matches: 2. The CDR3 is 15 amino acids. The CDR3 DNA is TGTGCCAGCAGCGTAGGGGGGACAGGGGCCTACGAGCAGTACTTC. Residues: CASSVGGTGAYEQYF.